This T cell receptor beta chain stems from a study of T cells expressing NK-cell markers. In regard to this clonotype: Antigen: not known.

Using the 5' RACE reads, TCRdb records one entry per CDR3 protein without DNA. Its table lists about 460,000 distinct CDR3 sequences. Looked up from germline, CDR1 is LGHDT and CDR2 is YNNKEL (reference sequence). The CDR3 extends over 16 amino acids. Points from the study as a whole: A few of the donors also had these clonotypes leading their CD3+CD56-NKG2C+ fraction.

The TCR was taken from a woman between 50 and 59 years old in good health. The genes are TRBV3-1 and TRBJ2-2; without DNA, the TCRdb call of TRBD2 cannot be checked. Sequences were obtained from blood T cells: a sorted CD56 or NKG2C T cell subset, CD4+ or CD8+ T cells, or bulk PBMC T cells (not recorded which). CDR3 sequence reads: CASSHLAGVGTGELFF.